This TCR beta chain originates from a study of shared clonotypes between healthy human individuals. Concerning this clone itself: Its antigen remains unknown.

Selected positively for CCR7 and CD45RO-negative, naive CD8 cells excluded terminally differentiated effector memory CD45RA+ cells. Findings and limits, study-wide: Having only a few donors restricted how much genetic and exposure-history diversity was captured.

Deep-level assay runs were performed. TCRdb keeps only in-frame clones here, not all; method: immunoSEQ multiplex PCR. The sample consists of millions of clones, under 95% of them appearing once. This TCR came from a man between 18 and 35 years old in good health. Some clones in this sample may be carry-over from other donors' samples. Sequences were obtained from naive CD8+ T cells from PBMCs.

The CDR3 DNA reads as TGTGCCAGCAGTGAAGGGGTCAGTAACACAGATACGCAGTATTTT. Protein product: CASSEGVSNTDTQYF. This chain connects TRBV25-1 to TRBJ2-3; D remains unclear. V lost 2 bases and J 2 bases, leaving 11 bases between the germline ends. Germline V lookup: CDR1 MGHDK, CDR2 SYGVNS. This CDR3 has 15 residues.